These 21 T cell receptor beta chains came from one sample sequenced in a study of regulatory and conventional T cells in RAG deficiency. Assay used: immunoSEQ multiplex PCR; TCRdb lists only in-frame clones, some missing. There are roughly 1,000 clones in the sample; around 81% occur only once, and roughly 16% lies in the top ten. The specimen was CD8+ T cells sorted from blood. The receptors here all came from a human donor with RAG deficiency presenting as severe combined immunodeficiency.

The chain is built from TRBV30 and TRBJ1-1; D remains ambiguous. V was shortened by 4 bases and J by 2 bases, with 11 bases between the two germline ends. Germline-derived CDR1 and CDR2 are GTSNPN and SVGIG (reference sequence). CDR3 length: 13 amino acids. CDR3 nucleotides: TGTGCCTGGATACAGCCGGTAAACACTGAAGCTTTCTTT. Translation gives CAWIQPVNTEAFF.

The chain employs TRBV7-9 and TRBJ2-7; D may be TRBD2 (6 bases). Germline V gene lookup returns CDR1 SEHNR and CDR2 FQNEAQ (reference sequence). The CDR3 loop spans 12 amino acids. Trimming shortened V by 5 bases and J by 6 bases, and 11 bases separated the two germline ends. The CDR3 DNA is TGTGCCAGCAGCCCAGCGGGTGTCGAGCAGTACTTC. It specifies CASSPAGVEQYF.

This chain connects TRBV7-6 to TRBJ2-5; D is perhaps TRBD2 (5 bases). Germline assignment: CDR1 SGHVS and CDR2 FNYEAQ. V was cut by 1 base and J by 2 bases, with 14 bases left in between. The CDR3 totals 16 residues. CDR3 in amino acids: CASSLESWETQETQYF. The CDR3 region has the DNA TGTGCCAGCAGCTTAGAATCCTGGGAGACTCAAGAGACCCAGTACTTC.

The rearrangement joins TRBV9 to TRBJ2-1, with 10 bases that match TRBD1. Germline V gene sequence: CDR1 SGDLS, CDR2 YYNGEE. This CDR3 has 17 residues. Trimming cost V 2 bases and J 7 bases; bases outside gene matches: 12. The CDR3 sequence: CASSVPKPGQGTNEQFF. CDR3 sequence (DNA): TGTGCCAGCAGCGTCCCGAAACCGGGACAGGGGACGAATGAGCAGTTCTTC.

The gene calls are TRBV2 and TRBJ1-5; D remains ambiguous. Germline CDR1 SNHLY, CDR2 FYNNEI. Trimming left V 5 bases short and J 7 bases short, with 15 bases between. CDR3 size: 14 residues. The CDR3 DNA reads TGTGCCAGCAGTAGACCCGGGGTGGGCCAGCCCCAGCATTTT. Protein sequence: CASSRPGVGQPQHF.

For the CDR3, the DNA is TGTGCCAGCAGCTTAGAAGGCGGCCTCTATGGTCACACCTTC. Its translation is CASSLEGGLYGHTF. This chain connects TRBV7-9 to TRBJ1-2; D unclear. V was trimmed by 1 base and J by 12 bases, leaving 18 bases between them. The CDR3 consists of 14 residues. Germline lookup yields CDR1 SEHNR and CDR2 FQNEAQ (reference sequence).

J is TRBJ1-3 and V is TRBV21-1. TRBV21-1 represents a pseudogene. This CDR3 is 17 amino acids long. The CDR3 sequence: CASRELLLQHARNTIYF. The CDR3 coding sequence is TGTGCCAGCAGAGAACTGCTGCTACAACACGCACGAAACACCATATATTTT.

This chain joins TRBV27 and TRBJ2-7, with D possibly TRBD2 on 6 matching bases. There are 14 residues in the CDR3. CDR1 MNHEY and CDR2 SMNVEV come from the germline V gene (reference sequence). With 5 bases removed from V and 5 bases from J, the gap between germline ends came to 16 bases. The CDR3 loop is CASSPRGGADEQYF. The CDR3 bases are TGTGCCAGCAGTCCCCGGGGCGGGGCGGACGAGCAGTACTTC.

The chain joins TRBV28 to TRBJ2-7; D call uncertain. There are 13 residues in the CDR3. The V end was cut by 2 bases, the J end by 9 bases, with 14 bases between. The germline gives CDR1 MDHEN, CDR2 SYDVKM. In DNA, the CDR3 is TGTGCCAGCAGTTTAGTCGATCGTGACGTGCAGTACTTC. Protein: CASSLVDRDVQYF.

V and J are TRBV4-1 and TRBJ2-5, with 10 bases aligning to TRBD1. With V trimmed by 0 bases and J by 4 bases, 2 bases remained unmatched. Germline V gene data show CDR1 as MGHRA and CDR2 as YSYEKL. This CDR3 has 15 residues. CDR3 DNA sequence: TGCGCCAGCAGCCAAGATAGGGACAGGGGAGAGACCCAGTACTTC. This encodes CASSQDRDRGETQYF.

The CDR3 here is CASSPQGVGIYEQYF. CDR3 bases: TGTGCCAGCTCCCCTCAGGGGGTTGGCATCTACGAGCAGTACTTC. This sequence joins TRBV18 and TRBJ2-7, with 7 nucleotides matching TRBD1. The CDR3 sequence is 15 residues long. Germline V gene sequence: CDR1 KGHSH, CDR2 LQKENI. The V gene end was trimmed by 6 bases and the J gene end by 3 bases; junction bases not matched to a gene: 11.

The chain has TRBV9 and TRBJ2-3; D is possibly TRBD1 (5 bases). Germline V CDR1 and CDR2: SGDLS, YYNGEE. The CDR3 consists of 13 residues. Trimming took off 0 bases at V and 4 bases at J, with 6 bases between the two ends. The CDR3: CASSVDRPDTQYF. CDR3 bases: TGTGCCAGCAGCGTAGACAGGCCAGATACGCAGTATTTT.

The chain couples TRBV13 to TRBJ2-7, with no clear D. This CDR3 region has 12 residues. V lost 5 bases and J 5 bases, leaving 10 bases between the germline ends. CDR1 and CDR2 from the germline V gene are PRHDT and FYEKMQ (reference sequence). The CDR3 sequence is CASSPRADEQYF. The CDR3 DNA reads TGTGCCAGCAGCCCCCGGGCCGACGAGCAGTACTTC.

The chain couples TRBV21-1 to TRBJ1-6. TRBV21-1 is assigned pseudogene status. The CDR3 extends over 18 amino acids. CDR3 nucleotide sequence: TGTGCCAGCAGCGCAGTGTTAGCTACACTACATCATAATTCACCCCTCCACTTT. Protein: CASSAVLATLHHNSPLHF.

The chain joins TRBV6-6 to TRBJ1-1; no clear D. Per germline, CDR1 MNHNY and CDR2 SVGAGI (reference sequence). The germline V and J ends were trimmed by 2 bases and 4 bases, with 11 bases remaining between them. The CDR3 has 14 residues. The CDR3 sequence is CASSYRTGGTEAFF. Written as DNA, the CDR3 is TGTGCCAGCAGTTACCGTACCGGCGGCACTGAAGCTTTCTTT.

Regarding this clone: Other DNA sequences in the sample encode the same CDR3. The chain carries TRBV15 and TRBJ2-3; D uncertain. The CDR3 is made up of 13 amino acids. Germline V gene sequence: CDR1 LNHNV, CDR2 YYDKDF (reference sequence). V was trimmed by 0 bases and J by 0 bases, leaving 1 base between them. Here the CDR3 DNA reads TGTGCCACCAGCAGAGATAGCACAGATACGCAGTATTTT. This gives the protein CATSRDSTDTQYF.

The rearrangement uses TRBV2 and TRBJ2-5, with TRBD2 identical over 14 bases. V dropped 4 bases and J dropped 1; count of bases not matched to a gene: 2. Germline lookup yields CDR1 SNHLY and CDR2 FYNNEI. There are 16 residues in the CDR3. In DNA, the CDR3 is TGTGCCAGCAGTGGACTAGCGGGGGGGGTCCAAGAGACCCAGTACTTC. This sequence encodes CASSGLAGGVQETQYF.

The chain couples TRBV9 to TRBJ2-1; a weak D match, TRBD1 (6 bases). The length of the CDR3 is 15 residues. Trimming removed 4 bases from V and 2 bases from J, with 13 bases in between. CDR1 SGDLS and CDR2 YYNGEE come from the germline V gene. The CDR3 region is CASSWKGVPYNEQFF. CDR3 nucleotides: TGTGCCAGCAGCTGGAAGGGGGTCCCCTACAATGAGCAGTTCTTC.

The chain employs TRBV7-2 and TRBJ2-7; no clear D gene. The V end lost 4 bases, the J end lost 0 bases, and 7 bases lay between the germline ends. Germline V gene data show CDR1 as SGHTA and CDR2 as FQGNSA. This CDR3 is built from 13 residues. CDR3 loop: CASSSRFSYEQYF. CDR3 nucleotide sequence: TGTGCCAGCAGCTCCAGGTTCTCCTACGAGCAGTACTTC.

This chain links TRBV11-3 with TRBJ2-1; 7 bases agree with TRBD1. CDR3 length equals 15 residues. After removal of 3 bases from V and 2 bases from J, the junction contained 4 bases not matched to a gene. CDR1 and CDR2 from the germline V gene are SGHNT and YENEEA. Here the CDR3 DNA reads TGTGCCAGCAGCTTCACAGGGGCGGCCTACAATGAGCAGTTCTTC. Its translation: CASSFTGAAYNEQFF.

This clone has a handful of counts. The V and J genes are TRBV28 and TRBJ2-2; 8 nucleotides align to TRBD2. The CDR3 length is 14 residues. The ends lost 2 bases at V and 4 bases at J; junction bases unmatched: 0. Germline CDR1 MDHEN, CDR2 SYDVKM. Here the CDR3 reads CASSLSGSTGELFF. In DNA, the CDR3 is TGTGCCAGCAGTTTAAGCGGGAGCACCGGGGAGCTGTTTTTT.